Shown below are 9 T cell receptor beta chains from a single sample sequenced in a study of OX40 agonist ivuxolimab in advanced cancers. The repertoire was sequenced with immunoSEQ multiplex PCR; TCRdb's copy has only in-frame clones and lacks some. Here the sample spans about 77,000 clones, about 86% being singletons. The sample consisted of CD4+ or CD8+ T cells sorted from blood, taken in a trial of the OX40 agonist ivuxolimab. The source of these receptors is an adult with an advanced solid tumor such as melanoma, head and neck, liver or kidney cancer.

The gene calls are TRBV19 and TRBJ2-7; 7 bases fit TRBD2. CDR1 is LNHDA and CDR2 is SQIVND in the germline V gene (reference sequence). CDR3 length: 11 amino acids. V shed 6 bases, J shed 5 bases, and the junction held 1 base outside the gene matches. Here the CDR3 DNA reads TGTGCCAGTAGACGGGGGGACGAGCAGTACTTC. This sequence encodes CASRRGDEQYF.

CDR3 loop: CASSLNRVGIGRELFF. Here the CDR3 DNA reads TGTGCCAGCAGCTTAAACAGGGTTGGGATAGGACGGGAGCTGTTTTTT. V usage is TRBV5-5 and J usage is TRBJ2-2; tentative D call: TRBD1 (6 bases). Per germline, CDR1 SGHKS and CDR2 YYEKEE (reference sequence). CDR3 length equals 16 residues. V lost 2 bases, J lost 9 bases, and 20 bases lay in between.

CDR3 sequence: CASSQDSRPMTTNEKLFF. The CDR3 DNA reads TGCGCCAGCAGCCAAGATAGTCGGCCGATGACAACTAATGAAAAACTGTTTTTT. This chain connects TRBV4-3 to TRBJ1-4; no clear D gene. Germline values: CDR1 LGHNA, CDR2 YSLEER. The CDR3 spans 18 residues. Between the trimmed V and J ends, which lost 0 bases and 0 bases, there was a span of 14 bases.

This clone has a single count. Written as DNA, the CDR3 is TGCGCCAGCAGCTTGGATGGCGTGAACACTGAAGCTTTCTTT. This translates into CASSLDGVNTEAFF. The chain is built from TRBV5-1 and TRBJ1-1; D unresolved. Looked up from germline, CDR1 is SGHRS and CDR2 is YFSETQ. V dropped 0 bases and J dropped 0 bases, with 6 bases sitting between them. The CDR3 totals 14 residues.

This rearrangement joins TRBV28 to TRBJ2-5, with TRBD2 identical over 10 bases. V shed 6 bases, J shed 2 bases, and the junction held 12 bases outside the gene matches. The CDR3 has 17 residues. CDR1 MDHEN and CDR2 SYDVKM come from the germline V gene. CDR3 sequence reads: CASSLAVTSGVQETQYF. DNA for the CDR3: TGTGCCAGCAGCCTTGCCGTAACTAGCGGGGTACAAGAGACCCAGTACTTC.

CDR3 coding DNA: TGTGCCAGTAGTATCGGCTATGGGTCCTACAATGAGCAGTTCTTC. Its protein product is CASSIGYGSYNEQFF. The chain is built from TRBV19 and TRBJ2-1; D is uncertain. This CDR3 has 15 residues. CDR1 and CDR2 from the germline V gene are LNHDA and SQIVND (reference sequence). The germline V and J ends were trimmed by 3 bases and 1 base, with 10 bases remaining between them.

V and J are TRBV29-1 and TRBJ2-7, with D possibly matching TRBD2 (5 bases). Germline CDR1 SQVTM, CDR2 ANQGSEA. Deletions cut 7 bases from V and 0 bases from J, with 16 bases between. The length of the CDR3 is 14 residues. CDR3 sequence: CSAITAADSYEQYF. The DNA of the CDR3 is TGCAGCGCAATTACAGCAGCGGACTCCTACGAGCAGTACTTC.

The rearrangement joins TRBV30 to TRBJ1-5; D unresolved. Trimming took 3 bases from V and 1 from J, leaving 13 bases between them. There are 15 residues in the CDR3. CDR1 and CDR2 (germline): GTSNPN, SVGIG (reference sequence). DNA of the CDR3: TGTGCCTGGAGGGCCGGGGAGACCAGCAATCAGCCCCAGCATTTT. Protein: CAWRAGETSNQPQHF. The variable domain in full, with the rest retrieved from reference TRBV30 and TRBJ1-5, is SQTIHQWPATLVQPVGSPLSLECTVEGTSNPNLYWYRQAAGRGLQLLFYSVGIGQISSEVPQNLSASRPQDRQFILSSKKLLLSDSGFYLCAWRAGETSNQPQHFGDGTRLSIL.

This rearrangement joins TRBV7-2 to TRBJ1-1; D uncertain. Germline V gives CDR1 SGHTA, CDR2 FQGNSA. V was cut by 0 bases and J by 7 bases, with 18 bases left in between. This CDR3 comprises 16 residues. The CDR3 nucleotides read TGTGCCAGCAGCTTAGCTTCCGGGATCGGTCGGGGTGAAGCTTTCTTT. It translates to CASSLASGIGRGEAFF.